Sequencing of this T cell receptor (beta chain) was carried out in a study of blood T cells in healthy people across ages. The CDR3 totals 15 residues. V lost 7 bases and J lost 1; bases outside the gene matches: 10. Germline CDR1 reads SQVTM; CDR2 reads ANQGSEA. Each sample provided at least 5 micrograms of extracted total RNA. Alongside a J-beta primer mix, a sample-barcoded 5' primer served in a second PCR lasting roughly 7 to 11 cycles. TCRdb reanalysed the 5' RACE reads using MiXCR and keeps one entry per CDR3 protein. Here the sample spans approximately 690,000 distinct CDR3 sequences, roughly 50% being singletons.

The TCR originated in a man in his sixties in good health. The chain joins TRBV29-1 to TRBJ1-1, with 9 bases that match TRBD1. The sample was blood. The CDR3 loop is CSAVGQGTQNTEAFF. The CDR3 DNA is TGCAGCGCTGTCGGACAGGGGACTCAGAACACTGAAGCTTTCTTT.